Presented here are 6 T cell receptor beta chains from one specimen sequenced in a study of CD8+ T cells in alopecia areata. CD4, CD8alpha, NKG2D, NKG2ACE and other markers were used to sort pooled cutaneous lymph node cells. Sequencing used cDNA as its template, made by extracting RNA and reverse transcribing it. Repertoires were generated with immunoSEQ multiplex PCR, while TCRdb's copy carries only in-frame clones and drops some. The data show about 19,000 clones, with none appearing a single time. The material sequenced was CD8+ T cells sorted from a lymph node. The source is a C3H/HeJ mouse with alopecia areata. For this strain, the MHC haplotype corresponds to H2-k.

This clone showed up just a few times. Gene names refer to mouse genes. The read stops 4 residues short of the end of the CDR3; the missing end is completed from the germline J gene. The gene calls are TRBV13-2 and TRBJ2-3, with 9 positions matching TRBD1. The germline CDR1 and CDR2 sequences are NNHNN and SYGAGS (reference sequence). The V segment lost 3 bases and the J segment 0 bases; nucleotides outside the gene matches: 5. The CDR3 has 16 amino acids. The CDR3 loop is CASGGTGTGSAETLYF. The CDR3 bases that were read are TGTGCCAGCGGTGGAACCGGGACAGGGAGTGCAGAA.

This clone was counted a few times. With a much larger clone just one base away, this may be a read error. Germline and genes: mouse. The read gets to within 4 residues of the CDR3 end, and the germline J gene fills in the rest. The chain recombines TRBV13-1 with TRBJ1-1, with 7 bases lining up with TRBD1. The CDR3 has 13 residues. Trimming cost V 2 bases and J 4 bases; bases outside gene matches: 2. In germline, CDR1 is NSHNY, CDR2 SYGAGN. CDR3 DNA, as far as it was read: TGTGCCAGCAGTGAAGAGGGGGCCACA. Translating it yields CASSEEGAT. The whole CDR3 is CASSEEGATEVFF.

A note on this clone: Germline and genes: mouse. The read ends 4 residues before the CDR3 terminus; that terminus is restored from the germline J gene. The gene calls are TRBV1 and TRBJ2-7, with TRBD2 identical over 10 bases. V gave up 3 bases and J gave up 1 base; unmatched junction bases: 3. The CDR3 spans 15 residues. The germline V gene encodes CDR1 NSQYPW and CDR2 LRSPGD (reference sequence). CDR3 bases read: TGCACCTGCAGTGCCCCGGGACTGGGGTCCTAT. Translation gives CTCSAPGLGSY. The whole CDR3 is CTCSAPGLGSYEQYF.

Concerning this clone itself: Given a much more abundant clone one base away, this may be a read error. Gene names are mouse gene names. The CDR3 is cut off 4 residues early in the read; its end comes from the germline J gene. This chain uses TRBV19 with TRBJ2-2, with 8 bases lining up with TRBD1. Germline V gene lookup returns CDR1 FNHDT and CDR2 SITEND (reference sequence). Trimming took 5 bases from V and 1 from J; bases not matched to a gene: 1. The CDR3 is 14 residues long. The sequenced part of the CDR3 DNA is TGTGCCAGCAGCACAGGGGGAAACACCGGG. Residues: CASSTGGNTG. The CDR3 reads in full as CASSTGGNTGQLYF.

This clone appeared many times. Gene names follow the mouse nomenclature. The DNA read from the CDR3 is TGTGCCAGCAGTGGGACAGGGGCAGAA. The encoded protein is CASSGTGAE. The CDR3, in full, reads CASSGTGAETLYF. This chain joins TRBV13-1 and TRBJ2-3; TRBD1 agrees at 8 bases. The read gets to within 4 residues of the CDR3 end, and the germline J gene fills in the rest. This CDR3 comprises 13 residues. The junction had 0 bases not matched to a gene; V was cut back by 3 bases and J by 3 bases. The germline CDR1 and CDR2 sequences are NSHNY and SYGAGN.

As for this clone: The germline and genes are mouse ones. The CDR3 end falls 4 residues outside the read, so it is completed with the germline J gene. V usage is TRBV19 and J usage is TRBJ2-2, with 9 positions matching TRBD2. CDR3 length: 16 residues. The junction had 4 bases not matched to a gene; V was cut back by 3 bases and J by 1 base. The germline gives CDR1 FNHDT, CDR2 SITEND (reference sequence). CDR3 loop: CASSNRLGENTGQLYF. The sequenced part of the CDR3 DNA is TGTGCCAGCAGTAATCGACTGGGGGAAAACACCGGG.